The source of this T cell receptor beta chain is a study of shared clonotypes between healthy human individuals. Study-wide context: Three plates were used per donor for CD4 naive, three for CD4 memory, two for CD8 naive and one for CD8 memory.

Germline V CDR1 and CDR2: GTSNPN, SVGIG (reference sequence). V gave up 4 bases and J gave up 5 bases, with 24 bases separating them. The CDR3 contains 17 residues. Study-wide findings and caveats: Four donors held about 5% of naive CD4 clonotypes in common.

Naive CD8 populations comprised CD45RO-negative cells positively selected for CCR7, excluding terminally differentiated effector memory CD45RA+ cells. Replicate PCRs run on sorted subsets employed approximately 180 ng DNA, tens of thousands of T cell genomes. In the original processing: Filtering of immunoSEQ junctional sequences could not match full-length read filtering. TCRdb's copy holds only in-frame clones and misses some; the assay was immunoSEQ multiplex PCR. Clone size and V and J calls were adopted from that table, with D and trimming inferred from the DNA. The data hold more than 2 million clones, with less than 95% observed a single time. On this clone: Its antigen is currently unknown.

The origin of this receptor is a young man in good health. The V gene is TRBV30, the J gene TRBJ2-1, with a tentative D call TRBD1 (5 bases). The sample was naive CD8+ T cells sorted from blood. The CDR3 spells CAWTLPWGLDAHNEQFF. In nucleotides, the CDR3 is TGTGCCTGGACCCTACCATGGGGCCTAGACGCTCACAATGAGCAGTTCTTC.